These 30 T cell receptor beta chains originate from one sample sequenced in a study of shared clonotypes between healthy human individuals. Sequencing was performed with immunoSEQ multiplex PCR; in TCRdb, only in-frame clones are kept and a portion is missing. The sample includes roughly 2,500,000 clones, over 85% of them seen just once. The sequencing input was naive CD4+ T cells from PBMCs. Indicated subset: CD45RA+ positively selected. The source of these receptors is a man between 18 and 35 years old in good health. Some clones in this sample may be carry-over from other donors' samples.

This rearrangement joins TRBV7-3 to TRBJ2-3, with 9 bases fitting TRBD2. V was pared by 1 base and J by 6 bases, with 5 bases of the junction left unmatched. Germline CDR1 SGHTA, CDR2 FQGTGA. The CDR3 covers 15 residues. CDR3: CASSLRREGWDTQYF. Here the CDR3 DNA reads TGTGCCAGCAGCTTAAGGCGGGAGGGCTGGGATACGCAGTATTTT. Variable domain in full (rest from reference TRBV7-3 and TRBJ2-3): GAGVSQTPSNKVTEKGKYVELRCDPISGHTALYWYRQSLGQGPEFLIYFQGTGAADDSGLPNDRFFAVRPEGSVSTLKIQRTERGDSAVYLCASSLRREGWDTQYFGPGTRLTVL.

V gene TRBV27 combines with J gene TRBJ1-3; TRBD1 aligns across 7 bases. V was pared by 10 bases and J by 4 bases, with 7 bases of the junction left unmatched. This CDR3 contains 13 residues. CDR1 is MNHEY and CDR2 is SMNVEV in the germline V gene (reference sequence). CDR3 nucleotide sequence: TGTGCCACCGAAAGGGGGCCCGGAAACACCATATATTTT. Its protein is CATERGPGNTIYF.

This clone was observed a handful of times. The V gene is TRBV28, the J gene TRBJ1-1; D is unresolved. This CDR3 comprises 12 residues. Germline CDR1 and CDR2: MDHEN and SYDVKM. The V end was cut by 6 bases, the J end by 6 bases, with 11 bases between. The CDR3 region has the DNA TGTGCCAGCAGCATACTGGGAGCTGAAGCTTTCTTT. It translates to CASSILGAEAFF.

J is TRBJ2-7 and V is TRBV7-8; 11 nucleotides agree with TRBD2. J gave up 12 bases and V 5 bases, and 15 bases lay outside the gene matches. Germline V CDR1 and CDR2: SGHVS, FQNEAQ. This CDR3 contains 15 residues. Here the CDR3 reads CASSPRLPSGRNGYF. The CDR3, as DNA: TGTGCCAGCAGCCCGAGGCTTCCTAGCGGGAGGAATGGGTACTTC.

This clone appeared a single time. This chain links TRBV27 with TRBJ2-3; possibly TRBD1 for D (5 bases). Germline assignment: CDR1 MNHEY and CDR2 SMNVEV (reference sequence). This CDR3 is built from 17 residues. V lost 1 base and J 3 bases, leaving 17 bases between the germline ends. This CDR3 reads CASSLLGQGLGTDTQYF. The CDR3 DNA follows: TGTGCCAGCAGTTTATTGGGGCAGGGATTGGGAACAGATACGCAGTATTTT.

V is TRBV9 and J is TRBJ1-4; D possibly corresponds to TRBD1 (5 bases). The CDR3 consists of 15 residues. V dropped 10 bases and J dropped 5 bases, with 21 bases sitting between them. Germline CDR1 and CDR2: SGDLS and YYNGEE. This chain's CDR3 is CAGPVPGPGNEKLFF. The CDR3 bases are TGTGCCGGGCCGGTACCGGGACCGGGAAATGAAAAACTGTTTTTT.

The rearrangement links TRBV10-3 to TRBJ2-3; 15 positions match TRBD2. The germline V gene encodes CDR1 ENHRY and CDR2 SYGVKD. This CDR3 is built from 17 residues. V trimming: 7 bases; J trimming: 5 bases; junction bases outside the gene matches: 10. CDR3 sequence: CAINPGLAGGQRDTQYF. CDR3 nucleotides: TGTGCCATCAATCCGGGACTAGCGGGAGGACAGAGAGATACGCAGTATTTT.

Concerning this clone: A much larger clone differs by one base, so this may be a read error. Different DNA sequences within this sample yield the same CDR3. V gene TRBV28 combines with J gene TRBJ2-5, with no clear D. This CDR3 comprises 10 residues. Germline V CDR1 and CDR2: MDHEN, SYDVKM. With 5 bases removed from V and 4 bases from J, the gap between germline ends came to 2 bases. The CDR3 DNA is TGTGCCAGCAGTGGAGAGACCCAGTACTTC. This sequence encodes CASSGETQYF. The full variable domain, rest sourced from reference TRBV28 and TRBJ2-5, is DVKVTQSSRYLVKRTGEKVFLECVQDMDHENMFWYRQDPGLGLRLIYFSYDVKMKEKGDIPEGYSVSREKKERFSLILESASTNQTSMYLCASSGETQYFGPGTRLLVL.

V gene TRBV29-1 combines with J gene TRBJ1-1, with D perhaps TRBD1 (5 bases). Germline CDR1 reads SQVTM; CDR2 reads ANQGSEA. The CDR3 has 20 residues. V lost 6 bases and J 0 bases, leaving 32 bases between the germline ends. CDR3 nucleotide sequence: TGCAGCGTCCGAATCCCCGACTGGTCCCCCCAGGGTAATATGAACACTGAAGCTTTCTTT. It codes for CSVRIPDWSPQGNMNTEAFF.

V gene TRBV29-1 combines with J gene TRBJ2-7; 13 bases fit TRBD2. Germline CDR1 SQVTM, CDR2 ANQGSEA. Unmatched junction bases numbered 5, after V lost 5 bases and J lost 1 base. The length of the CDR3 is 15 residues. The DNA of the CDR3 is TGCAGCGTTCATCGACTAGCGGGAGGTTCCTACGAGCAGTACTTC. The encoded protein is CSVHRLAGGSYEQYF.

The chain uses TRBV28 and TRBJ1-3; no clear D. CDR3 length: 14 residues. CDR1 MDHEN and CDR2 SYDVKM come from the germline V gene. V was clipped by 5 bases and J by 0 bases, with 8 bases between them. Here the CDR3 reads CASSRSSSGNTIYF. The CDR3 nucleotides read TGTGCCAGCAGTAGAAGTAGCTCTGGAAACACCATATATTTT.

The J gene is TRBJ1-4, the V gene TRBV5-1; possibly TRBD1 for D (6 bases). Germline lookup yields CDR1 SGHRS and CDR2 YFSETQ. CDR3 size: 15 residues. Trimming took off 4 bases at V and 6 bases at J, with 16 bases between the two ends. The CDR3 coding sequence is TGCGCCAGCAGCGCAGCAGGGGTGTTCGATGAAAAACTGTTTTTT. Residues: CASSAAGVFDEKLFF.

The V gene is TRBV2, the J gene TRBJ1-1; 9 nucleotides align to TRBD1. Germline V gives CDR1 SNHLY, CDR2 FYNNEI. CDR3 size: 16 residues. V dropped 6 bases and J dropped 5; count of bases not matched to a gene: 13. The CDR3 DNA reads TGTGCCAGCAGCAGCCCAGGGGGACAGGGTGGGACTGAAGCTTTCTTT. Protein product: CASSSPGGQGGTEAFF.

Turning to this clone: Within the sample, other DNA sequences also encode this same CDR3. The rearrangement uses TRBV28 and TRBJ2-7; D uncertain. The germline V and J ends were trimmed by 6 bases and 4 bases, with 7 bases remaining between them. The germline V gene encodes CDR1 MDHEN and CDR2 SYDVKM. The CDR3 spans 11 residues. The CDR3 protein is CASRSYYEQYF. The CDR3 region has the DNA TGTGCCAGCAGGTCATATTACGAGCAGTACTTC.

The gene calls are TRBV28 and TRBJ1-5; D remains unclear. Trimming removed 4 bases from V and 0 bases from J, with 16 bases in between. This CDR3 region has 17 residues. Germline-derived CDR1 and CDR2 are MDHEN and SYDVKM. The CDR3 bases are TGTGCCAGCAGTTCCCCGGGCGGGGAGTATAGCAATCAGCCCCAGCATTTT. It codes for CASSSPGGEYSNQPQHF.

The chain recombines TRBV9 with TRBJ2-3, with 10 bases lining up with TRBD2. J was trimmed by 2 bases and V by 1 base; bases with no gene match: 4. Per germline, CDR1 SGDLS and CDR2 YYNGEE. The CDR3 length is 16 residues. In DNA, the CDR3 is TGTGCCAGCAGCGTACGAGCGGGAGGGGTCACAGATACGCAGTATTTT. As protein: CASSVRAGGVTDTQYF.

The V gene is TRBV5-1, the J gene TRBJ2-2; 11 bases align to TRBD2. Germline V CDR1 and CDR2: SGHRS, YFSETQ. The length of the CDR3 is 16 residues. Losses at the gene ends were 4 bases for V and 1 base for J; bases not matched to a gene: 3. The CDR3: CASSNGLAGNTGELFF. CDR3 in DNA: TGCGCCAGCAGCAACGGACTAGCGGGGAACACCGGGGAGCTGTTTTTT.

V usage is TRBV2 and J usage is TRBJ1-4; the D gene is possibly TRBD1 (6 bases). The V and J ends lost 5 bases and 6 bases respectively, with 13 bases between them. The V gene's germline CDR1 is SNHLY and CDR2 FYNNEI. This CDR3 comprises 14 residues. The CDR3 region has the DNA TGTGCCAGCAGTCGACAGGCGGCGGATGAAAAACTGTTTTTT. As protein: CASSRQAADEKLFF.

V is TRBV6-6 and J is TRBJ1-1; 8 bases are shared with TRBD1. Germline V CDR1 and CDR2: MNHNY, SVGAGI (reference sequence). The CDR3 consists of 15 residues. Germline trimming cut 5 bases from V and 3 bases from J; bases unmatched to any gene: 8. The CDR3 spells CASSTRGRGDTEAFF. CDR3 coding DNA: TGTGCCAGCAGTACCAGGGGGCGCGGAGACACTGAAGCTTTCTTT.

This rearrangement joins TRBV6-4 to TRBJ2-3, with 15 bases lining up with TRBD2. The ends lost 6 bases at V and 1 base at J; junction bases unmatched: 11. Germline assignment: CDR1 MRHNA and CDR2 SNTAGT. The CDR3 totals 19 residues. The CDR3 DNA reads TGTGCCAGCAGACCTCGGGGACTAGCGGGAGGTTCCGGCACAGATACGCAGTATTTT. Translated, it gives CASRPRGLAGGSGTDTQYF.

The V and J genes are TRBV30 and TRBJ2-2, with unresolved D. Germline V CDR1 and CDR2: GTSNPN, SVGIG (reference sequence). V lost 3 bases to trimming and J lost 5 bases, with 13 bases between them. This CDR3 spans 14 amino acids. In nucleotides, the CDR3 is TGTGCCTGGAGATTGTTACCGGATACCGGGGAGCTGTTTTTT. Residues: CAWRLLPDTGELFF.

V usage is TRBV18 and J usage is TRBJ2-7; no clear D gene. The ends were cut back, 3 bases at V and 4 bases at J, with 10 bases in the middle. There are 13 residues in the CDR3. Looked up from germline, CDR1 is KGHSH and CDR2 is LQKENI. This chain's CDR3 is CASSPPDGYEQYF. CDR3 nucleotides: TGTGCCAGCTCACCCCCGGACGGATACGAGCAGTACTTC.

The rearrangement links TRBV6-5 to TRBJ2-5; 10 bases agree with TRBD1. The CDR3 runs to 14 residues. The germline CDR1 and CDR2 sequences are MNHEY and SVGAGI. Germline trimming cut 5 bases from V and 2 bases from J; bases unmatched to any gene: 2. This CDR3 reads CASSRTGGQETQYF. The DNA of the CDR3 is TGTGCCAGCAGTAGGACAGGGGGGCAAGAGACCCAGTACTTC.

Details on this clone: A single base separates this from a much larger clone, so it may be a read error. In the same sample, other DNA sequences code for this CDR3. The chain has TRBV28 and TRBJ2-5; D call uncertain. Looked up from germline, CDR1 is MDHEN and CDR2 is SYDVKM. V was pared by 6 bases and J by 4 bases, with 6 bases between. This CDR3 region has 11 residues. This CDR3 reads CASSSPETQYF. The CDR3 nucleotides are TGTGCCAGCAGCTCCCCAGAGACCCAGTACTTC. The full variable domain, rest sourced from reference TRBV28 and TRBJ2-5, is DVKVTQSSRYLVKRTGEKVFLECVQDMDHENMFWYRQDPGLGLRLIYFSYDVKMKEKGDIPEGYSVSREKKERFSLILESASTNQTSMYLCASSSPETQYFGPGTRLLVL.

The chain is built from TRBV5-1 and TRBJ2-5; D is unresolved. CDR1 and CDR2 (germline): SGHRS, YFSETQ. The CDR3 totals 14 residues. Trimming stripped 0 bases from V and 5 bases from J, with 11 bases between. The CDR3 DNA reads TGCGCCAGCAGCTTGGAAGCCCTTGGGGAGACCCAGTACTTC. Encoded protein: CASSLEALGETQYF.

The rearrangement joins TRBV10-2 to TRBJ2-1; D unclear. V lost 3 bases to trimming and J lost 0 bases, with 3 bases between them. The CDR3 covers 13 residues. Germline lookup yields CDR1 WSHSY and CDR2 SAAADI. CDR3 coding DNA: TGCGCCAGCAGTGACCCCTCCTACAATGAGCAGTTCTTC. It translates to CASSDPSYNEQFF.

The chain recombines TRBV6-1 with TRBJ2-1; D is undetermined. Germline-derived CDR1 and CDR2 are MNHNS and SASEGT. V was shortened by 3 bases and J by 8 bases, with 8 bases between the two germline ends. The CDR3 is made up of 12 amino acids. This CDR3 is CASSDLSDEQFF. CDR3 in DNA: TGTGCCAGCAGTGACTTAAGCGATGAGCAGTTCTTC.

This clone was seen only a few times. Other DNA variants within this sample encode the same CDR3. This chain joins TRBV19 and TRBJ2-3, with D perhaps assigned TRBD1 or TRBD2 (5 bases each). The V gene's germline CDR1 is LNHDA and CDR2 SQIVND (reference sequence). This CDR3 is built from 14 residues. The V gene lost 1 base and the J gene lost 2 bases, with 7 bases spanning the gap. CDR3 nucleotide sequence: TGTGCCAGTAGTATAGCGGGACCCACAGATACGCAGTATTTT. Translation gives CASSIAGPTDTQYF.

The V gene is TRBV28, the J gene TRBJ1-1, with D possibly TRBD1 on 5 matching bases. This CDR3 contains 16 residues. Between the trimmed V and J ends, which lost 3 bases and 3 bases, there was a span of 17 bases. Germline V CDR1 and CDR2: MDHEN, SYDVKM. This CDR3 is CASSFAGPGGDTEAFF. DNA of the CDR3: TGTGCCAGCAGTTTTGCGGGGCCCGGCGGGGACACTGAAGCTTTCTTT.

This rearrangement joins TRBV12-5 to TRBJ1-1, with 11 positions matching TRBD1. The trim removed 3 bases at V and 4 bases at J, leaving 4 bases unmatched. CDR3 length equals 15 residues. The V gene's germline CDR1 is LGHNT and CDR2 FRNRAP. The CDR3 DNA reads TGTGCTAGTGGTTTAGGACAGGGGGCGGTCACTGAAGCTTTCTTT. Its translation is CASGLGQGAVTEAFF.